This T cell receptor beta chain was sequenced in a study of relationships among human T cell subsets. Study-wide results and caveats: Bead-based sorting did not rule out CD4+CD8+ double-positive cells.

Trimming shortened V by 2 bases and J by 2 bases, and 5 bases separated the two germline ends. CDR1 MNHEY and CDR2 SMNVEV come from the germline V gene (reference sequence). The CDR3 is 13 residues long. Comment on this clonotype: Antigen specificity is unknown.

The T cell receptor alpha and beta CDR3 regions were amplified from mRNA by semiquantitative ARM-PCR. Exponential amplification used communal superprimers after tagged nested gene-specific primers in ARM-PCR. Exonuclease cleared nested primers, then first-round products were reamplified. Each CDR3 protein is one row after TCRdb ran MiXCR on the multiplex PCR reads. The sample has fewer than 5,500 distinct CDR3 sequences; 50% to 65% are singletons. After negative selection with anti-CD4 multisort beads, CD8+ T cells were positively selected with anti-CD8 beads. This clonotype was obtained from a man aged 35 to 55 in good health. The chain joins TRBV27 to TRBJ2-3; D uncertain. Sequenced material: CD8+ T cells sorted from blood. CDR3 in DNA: TGTGCCAGCAGTTTAGGAGTCACAGATACGCAGTATTTT. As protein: CASSLGVTDTQYF.